The next 11 T cell receptor beta chains were all read from a single sample in a study of shared clonotypes between healthy human individuals. The method was immunoSEQ multiplex PCR; TCRdb's version includes in-frame clones alone and lacks a portion of them. Here the sample spans around 2,000,000 clones, over 85% being singletons. Sample: naive CD4+ T cells sorted from blood. Subset given: CD45RA+ positively selected. Every receptor here comes from a man younger than 30 in good health.

The J gene is TRBJ1-2, the V gene TRBV10-3; TRBD1 is a possible D gene (6 bases). Trimming took 10 bases from V and 3 from J, leaving 27 bases between them. The germline gives CDR1 ENHRY, CDR2 SYGVKD. This CDR3 has 17 amino acids. CDR3 protein: CATELGKTGHSDYGYTF. The DNA for the CDR3 is TGTGCCACTGAGTTGGGAAAGACAGGCCACTCCGACTATGGCTACACCTTC.

Worth noting for this clone: This same CDR3 is encoded by further DNA sequences in the sample. The chain is built from TRBV28 and TRBJ1-2, with TRBD1 matching 9 bases. Germline CDR1 MDHEN, CDR2 SYDVKM. The CDR3 contains 13 residues. The J segment lost 4 bases and the V segment lost 6 bases, leaving 3 bases of the junction unmatched. The CDR3 is CASSPQGAYGYTF. DNA for the CDR3: TGTGCCAGCAGCCCACAGGGGGCCTATGGCTACACCTTC.

This clone showed up just once. The V call is TRBV4-1, the J call TRBJ2-1, with D possibly matching TRBD2 (6 bases). CDR1 MGHRA and CDR2 YSYEKL come from the germline V gene. The V and J ends lost 1 base and 0 bases respectively, with 10 bases between them. The CDR3 contains 16 residues. The CDR3 is CASSQGPGGSYNEQFF. DNA of the CDR3: TGCGCCAGCAGCCAAGGGCCCGGGGGCTCCTACAATGAGCAGTTCTTC.

V usage is TRBV2 and J usage is TRBJ2-2, with unresolved D. CDR3 length equals 18 residues. V lost 4 bases to trimming and J lost 0 bases, with 18 bases between them. Germline-derived CDR1 and CDR2 are SNHLY and FYNNEI. CDR3 region: CASSARSLGYANTGELFF. The CDR3 DNA sequence: TGTGCCAGCAGTGCCCGGTCTTTGGGGTACGCGAACACCGGGGAGCTGTTTTTT. The full variable domain, rest sourced from reference TRBV2 and TRBJ2-2, is EPEVTQTPSHQVTQMGQEVILRCVPISNHLYFYWYRQILGQKVEFLVSFYNNEISEKSEIFDDQFSVERPDGSNFTLKIRSTKLEDSAMYFCASSARSLGYANTGELFFGEGSRLTVL.

The genes are TRBV2 and TRBJ2-3, with 9 bases matching TRBD2. The CDR3 is 15 amino acids. Germline CDR1 is SNHLY and CDR2 is FYNNEI. The junction had 10 bases not matched to a gene; V was cut back by 6 bases and J by 6 bases. As DNA, the CDR3 is TGTGCCAGCAGCCAGGTTGGCGGGAGGGTGGATACGCAGTATTTT. Protein product: CASSQVGGRVDTQYF.

V is TRBV29-1 and J is TRBJ2-3; D not certain. Trimming stripped 4 bases from V and 5 bases from J, with 7 bases between. The CDR3 runs to 11 residues. Germline loops: CDR1 SQVTM, CDR2 ANQGSEA. The CDR3 coding sequence is TGCAGCGTTGGCCCCAAAGATACGCAGTATTTT. Encoded protein: CSVGPKDTQYF.

The chain couples TRBV6-1 to TRBJ2-1; 7 nucleotides match TRBD2. The germline CDR1 and CDR2 sequences are MNHNS and SASEGT. V was pared by 4 bases and J by 7 bases, with 4 bases of the junction left unmatched. The CDR3 covers 13 residues. This chain's CDR3 is CASSGSGINEQFF. The CDR3 region has the DNA TGTGCCAGCAGTGGGAGCGGGATAAATGAGCAGTTCTTC.

The chain recombines TRBV5-4 with TRBJ2-1, with 10 bases fitting TRBD2. CDR1 and CDR2 from the germline V gene are SGHNT and YYREEE (reference sequence). The CDR3 runs to 16 residues. Germline trimming cut 3 bases from V and 4 bases from J; bases unmatched to any gene: 7. The CDR3 nucleotides read TGTGCCAGCAGCTCGAAGCGGGAGGGCCAGTACAATGAGCAGTTCTTC. This gives the protein CASSSKREGQYNEQFF.

The V call is TRBV2, the J call TRBJ2-5; possible D gene TRBD2, 5 bases. CDR1 and CDR2 from the germline V gene are SNHLY and FYNNEI. The V and J ends lost 6 bases and 2 bases respectively, with 10 bases between them. The CDR3 totals 13 residues. CDR3 residues: CASSGVNQETQYF. CDR3 bases: TGTGCCAGCAGCGGGGTCAATCAAGAGACCCAGTACTTC.

The chain recombines TRBV6-6 with TRBJ1-1; D is perhaps TRBD1 (5 bases). The CDR3 covers 14 residues. Germline CDR1 is MNHNY and CDR2 is SVGAGI (reference sequence). Trimming cost V 6 bases and J 7 bases, with 18 bases left between them. DNA for the CDR3: TGTGCCAGCAGCGAAGGAGGGGCCCTGGGTGAAGCTTTCTTT. Protein product: CASSEGGALGEAFF.

The chain employs TRBV23-1 and TRBJ1-6; D unclear. TRBV23-1 is annotated as an ORF whose role is uncertain. Trimming shortened V by 4 bases and J by 10 bases, and 14 bases separated the two germline ends. The CDR3 loop spans 14 amino acids. The CDR3 nucleotides read TGCGCCAGCAGTCGTAGGGAATTGGGCTCACCCCTCCACTTT. Its protein is CASSRRELGSPLHF.